This T cell receptor (beta chain) appears in the sequencing data of a study of CD8 T cells in ankylosing spondylitis. General study results and limits: Ankylosing spondylitis blood appeared to be characterized by a TCR beta motif of several highly homologous variants. Clones linked to disease, bearing a CD8+ phenotype, were relatively rare in peripheral blood.

As regards this clonotype: The antigen is not known.

CDR1 is LNHDA and CDR2 is SQIVND in the germline V gene (reference sequence). V was clipped by 7 bases and J by 6 bases; unmatched bases: 4. The CDR3 has 14 amino acids. TCRdb fed the 5' RACE reads into MiXCR, producing one record per CDR3 protein. Here the sample spans around 180,000 distinct CDR3 sequences, 18% being singletons. V usage is TRBV19 and J usage is TRBJ2-1; TRBD2 agrees at 12 bases. Sequencing was performed on blood, either unsorted or a sorted T cell fraction (not recorded which). This clonotype was obtained from a male donor aged 10-35 years with ankylosing spondylitis or in good health (not recorded which). CDR3 protein: CASTSGRGPNEQFF. DNA for the CDR3: TGTGCCAGTACTAGCGGGAGGGGTCCCAATGAGCAGTTCTTC.